This T cell receptor beta chain was documented in a study of CD8 T cells in Susac syndrome. Multiple sclerosis controls were treatment-naive patients with stable or active relapsing-remitting disease. RNA amounts of about 0.5 to 1 ug underwent reverse transcription with random hexamers. The authors amplified TCR beta CDR3 across 54 Vbeta and 13 Jbeta using immunoSEQ multiplex PCR. TCRdb analysed the immunoSEQ multiplex PCR reads with MiXCR anew, one entry per CDR3 protein. This table has some 120,000 distinct CDR3 sequences, 90% to 95% appearing once. The TCR was taken from a human donor with multiple sclerosis. Sequenced input: CD4+ T cells from PBMCs.

The chain's CDR3 is CASSPGGGTYNEQFF. The DNA for the CDR3 is TGTGCCAGCTCACCGGGGGGGGGTACCTACAATGAGCAGTTCTTC. The chain links TRBV18 to TRBJ2-1, with 7 nucleotides matching TRBD2. The J segment lost 2 bases and the V segment lost 3 bases, leaving 4 bases of the junction unmatched. The CDR3 loop spans 15 amino acids. Germline assignment: CDR1 KGHSH and CDR2 LQKENI.